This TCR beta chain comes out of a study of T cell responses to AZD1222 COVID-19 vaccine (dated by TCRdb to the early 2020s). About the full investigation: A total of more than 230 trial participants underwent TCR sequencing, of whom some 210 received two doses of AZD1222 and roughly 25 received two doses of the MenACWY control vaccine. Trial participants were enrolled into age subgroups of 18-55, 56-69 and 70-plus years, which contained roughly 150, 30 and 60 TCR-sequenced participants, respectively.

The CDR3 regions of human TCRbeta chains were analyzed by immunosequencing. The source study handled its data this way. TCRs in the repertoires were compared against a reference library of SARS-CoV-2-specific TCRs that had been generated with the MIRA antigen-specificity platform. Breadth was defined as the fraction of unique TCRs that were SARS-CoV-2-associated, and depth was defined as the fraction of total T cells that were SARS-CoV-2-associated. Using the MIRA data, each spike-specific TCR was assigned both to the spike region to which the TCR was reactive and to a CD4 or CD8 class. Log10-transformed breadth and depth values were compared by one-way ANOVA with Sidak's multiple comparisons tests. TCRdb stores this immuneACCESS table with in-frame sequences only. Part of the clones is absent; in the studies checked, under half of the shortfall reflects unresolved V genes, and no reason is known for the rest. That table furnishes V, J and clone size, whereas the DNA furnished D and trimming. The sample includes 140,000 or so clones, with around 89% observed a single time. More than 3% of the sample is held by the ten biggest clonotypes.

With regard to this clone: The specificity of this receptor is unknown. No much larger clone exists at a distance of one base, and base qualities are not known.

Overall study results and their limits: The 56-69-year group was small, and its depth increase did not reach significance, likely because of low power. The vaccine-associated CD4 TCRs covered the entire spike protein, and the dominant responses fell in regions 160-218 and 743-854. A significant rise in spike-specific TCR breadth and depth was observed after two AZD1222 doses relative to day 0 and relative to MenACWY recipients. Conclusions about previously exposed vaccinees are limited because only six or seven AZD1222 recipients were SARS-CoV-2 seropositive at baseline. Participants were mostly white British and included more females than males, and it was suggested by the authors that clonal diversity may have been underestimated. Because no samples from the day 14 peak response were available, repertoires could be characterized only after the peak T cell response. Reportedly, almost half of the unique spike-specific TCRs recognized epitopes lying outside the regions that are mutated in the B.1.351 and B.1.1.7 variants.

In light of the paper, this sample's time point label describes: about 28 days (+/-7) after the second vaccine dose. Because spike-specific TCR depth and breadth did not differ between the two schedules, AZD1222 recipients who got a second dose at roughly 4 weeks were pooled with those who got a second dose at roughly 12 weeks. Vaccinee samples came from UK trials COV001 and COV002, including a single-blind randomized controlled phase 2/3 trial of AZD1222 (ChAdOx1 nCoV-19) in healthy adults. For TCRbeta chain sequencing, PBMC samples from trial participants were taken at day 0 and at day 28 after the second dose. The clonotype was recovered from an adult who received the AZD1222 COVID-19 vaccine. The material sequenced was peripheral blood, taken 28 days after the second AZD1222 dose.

CDR3 region: CASSSGDRVSEQYF. DNA sequence: TGTGCCAGCAGTTCCGGGGACAGGGTCAGCGAGCAGTACTTC. Here the chain combines TRBV27 and TRBJ2-7, and TRBD1 aligns with 9 junction nucleotides. As encoded in the germline V gene (reference sequence), CDR1 is MNHEY while CDR2 is SMNVEV. The CDR3, from cysteine to phenylalanine, totals 14 residues. Only CDR3 DNA remains: 42 bases, in frame from the first base. V is pruned by 4 bases and J by 6 bases, leaving 7 bases of the junction without a gene match.